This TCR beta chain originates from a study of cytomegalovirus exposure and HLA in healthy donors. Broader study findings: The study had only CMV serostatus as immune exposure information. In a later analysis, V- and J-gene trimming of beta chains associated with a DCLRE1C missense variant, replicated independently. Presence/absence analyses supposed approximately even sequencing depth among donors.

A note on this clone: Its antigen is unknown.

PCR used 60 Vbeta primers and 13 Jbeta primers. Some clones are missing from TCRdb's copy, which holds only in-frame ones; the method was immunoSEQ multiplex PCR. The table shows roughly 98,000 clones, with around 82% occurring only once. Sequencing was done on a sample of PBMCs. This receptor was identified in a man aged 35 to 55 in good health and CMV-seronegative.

CDR3 in amino acids: CASSGGAIPSLQPQHF. For the CDR3, the DNA is TGTGCCAGCAGCGGAGGGGCAATCCCTTCCCTCCAGCCCCAGCATTTT. The rearrangement joins TRBV28 to TRBJ1-5; weak D call: TRBD1 (5 bases). The CDR3 sequence is 16 residues long. Germline V gives CDR1 MDHEN, CDR2 SYDVKM. Trimming removed 6 bases from V and 7 bases from J, with 22 bases in between.